A single T cell receptor (beta chain) is shown here with its context. The antigen is not known. This sample was taken from a study of shared clonotypes between healthy human individuals. General study findings and limits: Memory subsets generally showed lower estimated richness than naive subsets. Represented diversity (both genetic and exposure-history) was limited by the small number of donors.

Per germline, CDR1 SGHVS and CDR2 FNYEAQ. The V gene lost 5 bases and the J gene lost 4 bases, with 18 bases spanning the gap. This CDR3 is 16 amino acids long. Genomic DNA (from each subset) was split evenly across several immunoSEQ plates. Generated by immunoSEQ multiplex PCR, the TCRdb table keeps only in-frame clones and is missing some. The table shows about 710,000 clones, with 73% occurring only once. Sequences were obtained from memory CD4+ T cells sorted from blood. Subset specified: CD45RA-negative fraction. The sequence was collected from a woman aged 25-40 years in good health. The V call is TRBV7-6, the J call TRBJ2-1; D is perhaps TRBD1 or TRBD2 (5 bases each). Here the CDR3 DNA reads TGTGCCAGCAGCGGATTGGGACCTGCGAAATACAATGAGCAGTTCTTC. Protein product: CASSGLGPAKYNEQFF.